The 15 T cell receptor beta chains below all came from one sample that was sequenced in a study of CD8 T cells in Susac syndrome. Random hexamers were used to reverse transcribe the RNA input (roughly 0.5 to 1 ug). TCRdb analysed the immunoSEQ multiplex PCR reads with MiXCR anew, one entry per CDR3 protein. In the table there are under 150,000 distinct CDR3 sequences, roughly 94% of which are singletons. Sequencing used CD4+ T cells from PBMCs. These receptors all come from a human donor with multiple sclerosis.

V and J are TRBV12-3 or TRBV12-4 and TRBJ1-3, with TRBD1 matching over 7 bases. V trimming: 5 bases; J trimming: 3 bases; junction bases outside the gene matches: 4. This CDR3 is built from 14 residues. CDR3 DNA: TGTGCCAGCAGTCGGACAGGCAGTGGAAACACCATATATTTT. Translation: CASSRTGSGNTIYF.

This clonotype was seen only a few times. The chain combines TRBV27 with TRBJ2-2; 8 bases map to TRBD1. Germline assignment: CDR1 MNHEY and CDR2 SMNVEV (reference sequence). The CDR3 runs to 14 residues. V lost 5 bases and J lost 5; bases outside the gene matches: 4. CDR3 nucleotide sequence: TGTGCCAGCAGTCCCCGACAGGGGACCGGGGAGCTGTTTTTT. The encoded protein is CASSPRQGTGELFF.

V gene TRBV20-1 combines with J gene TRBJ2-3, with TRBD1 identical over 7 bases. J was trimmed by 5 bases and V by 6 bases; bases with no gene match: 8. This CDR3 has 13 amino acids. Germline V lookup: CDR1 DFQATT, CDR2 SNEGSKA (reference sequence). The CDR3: CSAPGQRKDTQYF. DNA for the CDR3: TGCAGTGCCCCGGGACAGCGAAAAGATACGCAGTATTTT.

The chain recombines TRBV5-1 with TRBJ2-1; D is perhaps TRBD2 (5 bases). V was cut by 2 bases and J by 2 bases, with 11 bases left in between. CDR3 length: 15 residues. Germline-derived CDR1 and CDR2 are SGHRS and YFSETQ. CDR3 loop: CASSFVSGAYNEQFF. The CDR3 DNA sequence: TGCGCCAGCAGCTTTGTATCCGGGGCCTACAATGAGCAGTTCTTC. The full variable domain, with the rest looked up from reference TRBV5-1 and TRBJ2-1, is KAGVTQTPRYLIKTRGQQVTLSCSPISGHRSVSWYQQTPGQGLQFLFEYFSETQRNKGNFPGRFSGRQFSNSRSEMNVSTLELGDSALYLCASSFVSGAYNEQFFGPGTRLTVL.

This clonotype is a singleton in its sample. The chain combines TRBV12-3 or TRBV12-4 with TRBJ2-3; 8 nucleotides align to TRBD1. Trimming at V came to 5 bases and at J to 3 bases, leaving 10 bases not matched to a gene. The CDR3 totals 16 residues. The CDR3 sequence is CASSPRTGTGTDTQYF. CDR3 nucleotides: TGTGCCAGCAGTCCAAGGACAGGGACGGGAACAGATACGCAGTATTTT.

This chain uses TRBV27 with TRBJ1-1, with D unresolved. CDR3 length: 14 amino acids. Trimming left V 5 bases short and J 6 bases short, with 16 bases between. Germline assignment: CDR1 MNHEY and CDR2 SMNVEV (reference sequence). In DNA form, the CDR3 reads TGTGCCAGCAGTCTCCCGGGAAGGGAGCCTGAAGCTTTCTTT. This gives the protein CASSLPGREPEAFF.

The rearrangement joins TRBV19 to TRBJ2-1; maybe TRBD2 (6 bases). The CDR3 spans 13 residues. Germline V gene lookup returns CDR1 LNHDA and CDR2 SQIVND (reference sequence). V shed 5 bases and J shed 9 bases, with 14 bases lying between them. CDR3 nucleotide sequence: TGTGCCAGTAGTCCCGCCCAGGGAGGTGAGCAGTTCTTC. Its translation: CASSPAQGGEQFF.

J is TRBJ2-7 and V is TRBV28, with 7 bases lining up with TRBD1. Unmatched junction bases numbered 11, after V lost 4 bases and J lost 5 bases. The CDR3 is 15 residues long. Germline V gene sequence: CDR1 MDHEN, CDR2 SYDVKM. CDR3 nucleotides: TGTGCCAGCAGTTCGACCGGGACAGTAAGGAACGAGCAGTACTTC. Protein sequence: CASSSTGTVRNEQYF.

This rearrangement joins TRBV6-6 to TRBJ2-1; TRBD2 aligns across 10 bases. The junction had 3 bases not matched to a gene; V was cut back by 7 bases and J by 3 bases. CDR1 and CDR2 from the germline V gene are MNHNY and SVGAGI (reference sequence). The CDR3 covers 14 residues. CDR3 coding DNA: TGTGCCAGCACCCTAGCGGGGGACTACAATGAGCAGTTCTTC. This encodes CASTLAGDYNEQFF.

The CDR3 region has the DNA TGTGCCAGTAGAGGGGCAGGGGGTAGGGGGTACAATGAGCAGTTCTTC. Translated, it gives CASRGAGGRGYNEQFF. V and J are TRBV19 and TRBJ2-1, with 7 bases identical to TRBD1. Per germline, CDR1 LNHDA and CDR2 SQIVND (reference sequence). The CDR3 totals 16 residues. Trimming removed 6 bases from V and 4 bases from J; junction bases left unmatched: 12.

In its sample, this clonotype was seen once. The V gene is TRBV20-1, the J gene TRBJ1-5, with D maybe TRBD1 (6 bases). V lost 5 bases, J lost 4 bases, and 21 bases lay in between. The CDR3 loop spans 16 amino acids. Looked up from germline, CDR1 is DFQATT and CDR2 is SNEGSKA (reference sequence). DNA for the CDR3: TGCAGTGCTTGGGGGGCGCTCGGACGGTTGAATCAGCCCCAGCATTTT. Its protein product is CSAWGALGRLNQPQHF.

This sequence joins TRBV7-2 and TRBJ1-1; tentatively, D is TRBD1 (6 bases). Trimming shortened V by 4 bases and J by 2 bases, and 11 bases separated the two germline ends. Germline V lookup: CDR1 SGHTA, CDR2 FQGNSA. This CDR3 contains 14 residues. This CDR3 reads CASSSPRGNTEAFF. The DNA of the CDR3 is TGTGCCAGCAGCTCCCCCAGGGGAAACACTGAAGCTTTCTTT.

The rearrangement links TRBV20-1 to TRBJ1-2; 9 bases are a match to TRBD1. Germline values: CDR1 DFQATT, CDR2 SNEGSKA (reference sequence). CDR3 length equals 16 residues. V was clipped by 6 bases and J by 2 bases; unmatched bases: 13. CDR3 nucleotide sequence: TGCAGTGCCACCGGGACAGGGCGATCTTCCAACTATGGCTACACCTTC. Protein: CSATGTGRSSNYGYTF.

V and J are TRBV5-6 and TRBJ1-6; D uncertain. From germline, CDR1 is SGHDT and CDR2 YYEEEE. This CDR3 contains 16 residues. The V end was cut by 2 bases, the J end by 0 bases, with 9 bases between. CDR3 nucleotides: TGTGCCAGCAGCTTAGTCAAGAGCTCCTATAATTCACCCCTCCACTTT. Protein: CASSLVKSSYNSPLHF.

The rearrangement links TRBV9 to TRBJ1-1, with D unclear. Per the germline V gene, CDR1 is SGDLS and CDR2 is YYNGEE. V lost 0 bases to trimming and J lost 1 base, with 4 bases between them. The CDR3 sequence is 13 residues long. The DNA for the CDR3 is TGTGCCAGCAGCGTAGGGGCGAACACTGAAGCTTTCTTT. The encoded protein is CASSVGANTEAFF.